These T cell receptor beta chains were read from a single sample in a study of synovial regulatory T cells in juvenile arthritis. The repertoire was sequenced with immunoSEQ multiplex PCR; TCRdb's copy has only in-frame clones and lacks some. The sample table sets out 9,000 to 10,000 clones. Sequencing was done on a sample of Treg cells from blood. These receptors were collected from a donor younger than 30 with juvenile idiopathic arthritis. The CDR3 runs from the conserved cysteine through the conserved F or W. Rows give clone size only sometimes, using once, few, many, or a class for an expanded clone.

clone_size j_call cdr3_length v_call cdr3_aa
NA TRBJ2-7 16 TRBV7-9 CASSLQSGSRLYEQYF
NA TRBJ1-2 16 TRBV6-1 CASSDDTGIANYGYTF
NA TRBJ1-2 14 TRBV5-6 CASSAGTAGYGYTF
NA TRBJ2-7 14 TRBV18 CASSPRAGGDEQYF
medium-sized TRBJ1-5 15 TRBV19 CASSSRGILGQPQHF
NA TRBJ2-5 16 TRBV11-2 CASSLDNSARRETQYF
NA TRBJ1-6 13 TRBV6-1 CASRGDYNSPLHF
NA TRBJ1-3 14 TRBV5-6 CASSGRNSGNTIYF
NA TRBJ2-3 16 TRBV5-6 CASSLGQRRFTDTQYF
NA TRBJ2-7 13 TRBV2 CASLQGMAGEQYF
NA TRBJ1-2 15 TRBV6-1 CASSVTQGQNYGYTF
NA TRBJ2-7 23 TRBV12-5 CASGLVMLGTSGRQRLASYEQYF
NA TRBJ1-2 13 TRBV5-6 CASSPDRVYGYTF
NA TRBJ2-7 13 TRBV6-6 CASSYRSGGEQYF
NA TRBJ1-1 11 TRBV19 CASRGGGEAFF
NA TRBJ2-7 14 TRBV6-1 CASSGLAAFYEQYF
NA TRBJ1-2 16 TRBV15 CATSRDGGGTNYGYTF
NA TRBJ1-2 12 TRBV5-6 CASSINYYGYTF
NA TRBJ1-1 11 TRBV6-4 CASRQGDEAFF
NA TRBJ2-3 14 TRBV12-5 CASGLGQGADTQYF
NA TRBJ2-2 15 TRBV27 CASGWGTANTGELFF
NA TRBJ1-1 14 TRBV5-6 CASRRTGGSTEAFF
NA TRBJ2-7 16 TRBV10-3 CAISFGPSGPNYEQYF
NA TRBJ2-7 11 TRBV20-1 CSAREVAGEYF
NA TRBJ1-5 13 TRBV27 CASQGAGNQPQHF
NA TRBJ1-6 17 TRBV4-1 CASSRTQGNKHNSPLHF
NA TRBJ1-2 11 TRBV6-1 CASSEWGSFTF
NA TRBJ2-3 15 TRBV19 CASSISGGRTDTQYF
NA TRBJ2-6 19 TRBV7-2 CASSPLVGTHSSGANVLTF
NA TRBJ2-1 18 TRBV18 CASFRGPGALAGGDEQFF
NA TRBJ2-1 15 TRBV18 CASSLQGGRYNEQFF
NA TRBJ2-5 13 TRBV6-1 CASSEARGSTQYF
NA TRBJ2-4 13 TRBV6-1 CATLAVAKNIQYF
NA TRBJ1-1 14 TRBV6-1 CASRPGPRNTEAFF
NA TRBJ2-2 14 TRBV27 CASSYSGNTGELFF
NA TRBJ2-7 15 TRBV6-1 CASSVSDNRAYEQYF
NA TRBJ1-1 14 TRBV11-2 CASSFPGQGAEAFF
NA TRBJ2-5 13 TRBV6-1 CASRLASRETQYF
NA TRBJ1-2 13 TRBV10-3 CAINRGLGYGYTF
NA TRBJ1-2 13 TRBV19 CASSPRGNYGYTF
NA TRBJ2-3 14 TRBV6-1 CASSTSGVSDTQYF
NA TRBJ2-7 12 TRBV6-1 CASKDRVIEQYF
NA TRBJ1-4 15 TRBV4-1 CASSPPGQFNEKLFF
NA TRBJ2-5 12 TRBV10-3 CAISTNQETQYF
NA TRBJ2-7 14 TRBV27 CASSTHQGEYEQYF
NA TRBJ1-2 13 TRBV5-3 CARSLAINYGYTF
NA TRBJ2-7 14 TRBV27 CASSWGQGGYEQYF
NA TRBJ2-1 11 TRBV4-1 CASSHRESRFF
medium-sized TRBJ2-3 15 TRBV10-3 CAISLTSGSTDTQYF
NA TRBJ2-1 15 TRBV6-6 CASSYFKTVTEGQFF
NA TRBJ1-2 15 TRBV10-3 CAISETTGNNYGYTF
NA TRBJ2-3 11 TRBV20-1 CSGWRADTQYF
NA TRBJ2-7 16 TRBV18 CASRQSGSGPVYEQYF
NA TRBJ2-5 14 TRBV27 CASSEGSDGRTQYF